The 20 T cell receptor beta chains presented below share a single source sample, sequenced in a study of T cells in Graves' hyperthyroidism and ophthalmopathy. TCR beta CDR3 sequences were amplified from RNA transcripts. A first-round RT-PCR of the TCR CDR3 used the HTBI primer set. TCRdb called the multiplex PCR reads again in MiXCR, with one record for every CDR3 protein. The profile covers approximately 400,000 distinct CDR3 sequences, with over 13% appearing a single time and over 25% taken by the ten largest. The sample comprised blood. Receptors originate from a man aged 50 to 59 with Graves' ophthalmopathy.

The chain uses TRBV25-1 and TRBJ1-2; D is unclear. V was pared by 9 bases and J by 4 bases, with 12 bases between. CDR3 length equals 12 residues. Germline V gene sequence: CDR1 MGHDK, CDR2 SYGVNS. The CDR3 reads CASTDPAYGYTF. The CDR3, as DNA: TGTGCCAGTACCGACCCCGCCTATGGCTACACCTTC.

This clonotype was recorded a few times. This chain uses TRBV6-1 with TRBJ1-5; D might be TRBD1 (6 bases). Germline assignment: CDR1 MNHNS and CDR2 SASEGT. Trimming stripped 11 bases from V and 0 bases from J, with 17 bases between. CDR3 size: 15 residues. The CDR3 DNA reads TGTGCCCGGGGGGGGGCAGGGACTAGCAATCAGCCCCAGCATTTT. Amino acid sequence: CARGGAGTSNQPQHF.

This clonotype was seen at least ten times. This chain joins TRBV4-1 and TRBJ2-5; D may match TRBD1 or TRBD2 (5 bases each). V was pared by 0 bases and J by 5 bases, with 16 bases between. The CDR3 is made up of 16 amino acids. Germline V CDR1 and CDR2: MGHRA, YSYEKL. The CDR3 DNA sequence: TGCGCCAGCAGCCAAGATATGGCAGGGTCGGGGGAGACCCAGTACTTC. Translating gives CASSQDMAGSGETQYF.

This clonotype occurred a few times. V is TRBV5-1 and J is TRBJ2-2; TRBD2 agrees at 10 bases. V dropped 0 bases and J dropped 2; count of bases not matched to a gene: 1. The CDR3 length is 16 residues. The germline CDR1 and CDR2 sequences are SGHRS and YFSETQ. The CDR3 loop is CASSLGTSGNTGELFF. CDR3 sequence (DNA): TGCGCCAGCAGCTTGGGGACTAGCGGAAACACCGGGGAGCTGTTTTTT.

This clonotype was picked up many times. The chain couples TRBV2 to TRBJ2-7, with 8 bases aligning to TRBD2. CDR1 SNHLY and CDR2 FYNNEI come from the germline V gene. With V trimmed by 3 bases and J by 2 bases, 9 bases remained unmatched. This CDR3 spans 16 amino acids. The CDR3 loop reads CASSDPAGVSPYEQYF. Here the CDR3 DNA reads TGTGCCAGCAGTGACCCAGCGGGAGTCTCCCCCTACGAGCAGTACTTC.

This chain uses TRBV24-1 with TRBJ2-3, with 11 bases matching TRBD2. The CDR3 sequence is 14 residues long. CDR1 is KGHDR, CDR2 SFDVKD, per germline. The V gene end was trimmed by 9 bases and the J gene end by 6 bases; junction bases not matched to a gene: 7. CDR3 region: CATSTSGSFDTQYF. The CDR3 DNA is TGTGCCACCTCAACTAGCGGGAGTTTCGATACGCAGTATTTT.

The V and J genes are TRBV15 and TRBJ1-3; 7 bases align to TRBD1. Unmatched junction bases numbered 11, after V lost 5 bases and J lost 4 bases. CDR3 length: 16 residues. The germline V gene has CDR1 LNHNV and CDR2 YYDKDF (reference sequence). CDR3 coding DNA: TGTGCCACCAGCCCACACCGTAGGGGGCGCGGAAACACCATATATTTT. Its protein product is CATSPHRRGRGNTIYF.

This clonotype was recorded at least ten times. This chain connects TRBV30 to TRBJ1-2; a weak D match, TRBD1 (6 bases). CDR1 is GTSNPN, CDR2 SVGIG, per germline (reference sequence). The length of the CDR3 is 13 residues. The V end was cut by 1 base, the J end by 4 bases, with 10 bases between. In DNA form, the CDR3 reads TGTGCCTGGAGTGGGACAGAACGCTATGGCTACACCTTC. It yields the protein CAWSGTERYGYTF.

This clonotype showed up just a few times. The V gene is TRBV25-1, the J gene TRBJ1-2; D might be TRBD1 (6 bases). CDR3 length: 15 residues. Between the trimmed V and J ends, which lost 6 bases and 0 bases, there was a span of 14 bases. CDR1 MGHDK and CDR2 SYGVNS come from the germline V gene. The CDR3 sequence: CASRIRQAANYGYTF. The DNA for the CDR3 is TGTGCCAGCAGGATAAGACAGGCCGCTAACTATGGCTACACCTTC.

Worth noting for this clonotype: This likely comes from a read error, as the CDR3 has no conserved phenylalanine or tryptophan at its end. This chain uses TRBV27 with TRBJ2-7; no firm D call. The CDR3 contains 15 residues. Trimming removed 5 bases at V and 3 bases at J, with 17 bases between. The germline V gene has CDR1 MNHEY and CDR2 SMNVEV (reference sequence). CDR3 bases: TGTGCCAGCAGTCCAACCCAATACGCGGACTACGAGCAGTACCTC. Protein: CASSPTQYADYEQYL.

This clonotype came up a few times. The chain carries TRBV29-1 and TRBJ2-7, with D hard to call. The CDR3 extends over 11 amino acids. V dropped 7 bases and J dropped 6 bases, with 13 bases sitting between them. Germline V gene lookup returns CDR1 SQVTM and CDR2 ANQGSEA. The CDR3 sequence is CSAPIMGEQYF. The CDR3 DNA reads as TGCAGCGCCCCGATCATGGGCGAGCAGTACTTC.

At least ten counts were recorded for this clonotype. The chain carries TRBV29-1 and TRBJ2-7; the D gene is possibly TRBD2 (5 bases). This CDR3 has 14 residues. Germline lookup yields CDR1 SQVTM and CDR2 ANQGSEA. V was cut by 4 bases and J by 0 bases, with 13 bases left in between. The CDR3 DNA sequence: TGCAGCGTTGTATCAGGACTCAGCTCCTACGAGCAGTACTTC. Encoded protein: CSVVSGLSSYEQYF.

There are many counts of this clonotype. The J gene is TRBJ2-2, the V gene TRBV5-1, with 10 bases identical to TRBD2. V lost 2 bases, J lost 2 bases, and 3 bases stayed unmatched. The CDR3 contains 16 residues. In germline, CDR1 is SGHRS, CDR2 YFSETQ. The CDR3 loop is CASSFLLAGNTGELFF. DNA for the CDR3: TGCGCCAGCAGCTTTCTACTAGCGGGAAACACCGGGGAGCTGTTTTTT.

The V gene is TRBV14, the J gene TRBJ2-2; 12 nucleotides match TRBD1. V lost 4 bases and J lost 4; bases outside the gene matches: 4. Looked up from germline, CDR1 is SGHDN and CDR2 is FVKESK. The CDR3 has 16 residues. CDR3 bases: TGTGCCAGCAGCCCGGGACAGGGGGCATTCACCGGGGAGCTGTTTTTT. This translates into CASSPGQGAFTGELFF.

Ten or more counts support this clonotype. The V and J genes are TRBV7-9 and TRBJ2-4; the match to TRBD1 covers 7 bases. The CDR3 length is 12 residues. With 5 bases clipped from V and 14 bases from J, the junction kept 9 bases outside the gene matches. The germline V gene has CDR1 SEHNR and CDR2 FQNEAQ (reference sequence). The CDR3 bases are TGTGCCAGCAGCCTACCTCAGGGGGTGGAGTACTTC. It is translated as CASSLPQGVEYF.

This clonotype has more than one count but fewer than ten. The chain uses TRBV19 and TRBJ2-3, with TRBD1 identical over 7 bases. Germline CDR1 reads LNHDA; CDR2 reads SQIVND (reference sequence). This CDR3 is 14 amino acids long. J was trimmed by 4 bases and V by 1 base; bases with no gene match: 2. For the CDR3, the DNA is TGTGCCAGTAGTATAGGTCAGGGGGCAGATACGCAGTATTTT. Protein sequence: CASSIGQGADTQYF.

Ten or more counts support this clonotype. The chain carries TRBV5-6 and TRBJ2-7; perhaps TRBD2 as D (6 bases). The CDR3 is 13 amino acids. The ends were cut back, 2 bases at V and 5 bases at J, with 11 bases in the middle. CDR1 is SGHDT, CDR2 YYEEEE, per germline. Here the CDR3 reads CASSFGAGNEQYF. In DNA, the CDR3 is TGTGCCAGCAGCTTTGGGGCGGGGAACGAGCAGTACTTC.

In its sample, this clonotype was seen many times. The V and J genes are TRBV7-2 and TRBJ2-7; 14 positions match TRBD2. The CDR3 runs to 16 residues. J gave up 2 bases and V 2 bases, and 2 bases lay outside the gene matches. Germline V gene data show CDR1 as SGHTA and CDR2 as FQGNSA. The CDR3 sequence: CASSLTGLAGAYEQYF. The CDR3 coding sequence is TGTGCCAGCAGCTTAACGGGACTAGCGGGAGCCTACGAGCAGTACTTC.

This clonotype was counted ten times or more. The chain uses TRBV30 and TRBJ1-1; D remains ambiguous. The V and J ends lost 7 bases and 5 bases respectively, with 20 bases between them. The germline CDR1 and CDR2 sequences are GTSNPN and SVGIG (reference sequence). This CDR3 is 14 amino acids long. The CDR3 sequence: CASLLESGGTEAFF. The CDR3 DNA is TGTGCCTCCCTGCTGGAAAGCGGAGGAACTGAAGCTTTCTTT.

This clonotype was counted many times. The chain carries TRBV28 and TRBJ1-1; D remains ambiguous. Trimming pared 2 bases from V and 3 bases from J, leaving 13 bases between. This CDR3 comprises 15 residues. The germline gives CDR1 MDHEN, CDR2 SYDVKM. The DNA for the CDR3 is TGTGCCAGCAGTTTAACCCGGGGTGGGGACACTGAAGCTTTCTTT. Translation: CASSLTRGGDTEAFF.